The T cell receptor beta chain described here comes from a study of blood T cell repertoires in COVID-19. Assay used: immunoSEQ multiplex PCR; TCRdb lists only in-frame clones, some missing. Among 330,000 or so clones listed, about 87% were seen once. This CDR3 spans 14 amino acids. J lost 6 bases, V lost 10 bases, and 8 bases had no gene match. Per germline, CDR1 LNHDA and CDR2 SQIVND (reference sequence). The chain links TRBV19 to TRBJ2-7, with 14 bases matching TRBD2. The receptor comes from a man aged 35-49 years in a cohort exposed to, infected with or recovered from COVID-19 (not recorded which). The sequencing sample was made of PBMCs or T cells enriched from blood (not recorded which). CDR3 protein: CATAGTSGSLEQYF. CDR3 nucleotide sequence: TGTGCCACCGCAGGGACTAGCGGGAGTCTCGAGCAGTACTTC.